This TCR beta chain was identified during a study of blood T cells in healthy people across ages. Study in general: Capture via template switching afforded approximately one barcoded beta molecule per two T cells. Study-level results: Per million T cells, TCR beta diversity dropped about linearly as age rose. Reliance upon unsorted PBMCs precluded definitive naive versus antigen-experienced comparison.

A remark on this clonotype: The antigen remains undetermined.

The second PCR ran about 6 to 11 cycles with a sample-barcoded 5' primer and J-beta primers. TCRdb ran MiXCR on the 5' RACE reads and lists one entry per CDR3 protein. The data contain approximately 1.5 million distinct CDR3 sequences, approximately 43% of them singletons. Every donor contributed about 10 milliliters of peripheral blood by blood draw. Germline values: CDR1 LGHNA, CDR2 YNFKEQ. CDR3 size: 16 residues. V lost 0 bases and J lost 1; bases outside the gene matches: 4. Sequencing used blood. This sequence was found in a woman between 18 and 29 years old in good health. J is TRBJ1-1 and V is TRBV4-2, with 8 bases aligning to TRBD1. For the CDR3, the DNA is TGTGCCAGCAGCCAAGATCCACAGGGGGGGAACACTGAAGCTTTCTTT. It yields the protein CASSQDPQGGNTEAFF.